This T cell receptor (beta chain) was documented in a study of cytomegalovirus exposure and HLA in healthy donors (dated by TCRdb to between 2016 and 2019). Regarding the research as a whole: According to an earlier analysis of 587 of the donors, 150 million to 200 million T cells yielded some 110 million unique TCR beta sequences and 276 Gb of sequence data. The study profiled the T cell repertoires of some 610 subjects by immunosequencing and related them to cytomegalovirus serostatus. The number of typed donors differed by locus: about 629-630 for A, B, C, DRB1 and DQB1; about 520 for DQA1; approximately 600 for DPA1; and roughly 490 for DPB1. A later analysis re-examined previously published TCR beta repertoires from just over 650 donors and added high-resolution HLA genotyping to investigate patterns of TCR occurrence. Rather than using new phenotypic data, the later analysis identified candidate immune exposures from TCR beta sequences and from how often those sequences occurred across donors. All discovery cohort repertoires had been generated on a single sequencing platform. High-throughput TCR immunosequencing, statistical association of individual TCRs with disease status, and machine learning were combined to predict cytomegalovirus infection status. An earlier analysis of around 640 of the donors used high-throughput TCR beta sequencing to judge whether each TCR beta V gene segment behaved as functional or pseudogenic. Among the approximately 420 genotyped donors, approximately 77% belonged to the genetic ancestry cluster associated with self-reported Caucasian donors. An early release covering just under 650 HLA-typed donors comprised about 310 gigabases of sequencing data and roughly 86 million unique TCR sequences. Among 300 to 500 genotyped donors of the cohort, an average of around 250,000 unique TCR beta nucleotide sequences was sequenced per donor, of which roughly 18% were non-productive. In addition to the first cohort of 650 to 800 subjects, a separate validation cohort of over 90 different subjects was used. The study was designed to test whether signatures of past pathogen exposure could be identified by cataloging public T cell receptors. Alongside the repertoire data, information on donor age, sex, ethnicity and CMV serostatus was compiled. Genome-wide SNP genotypes for about 55% of the roughly 670 donors were used in a later genetic analysis, which treated that subset as a discovery cohort. HLA typing covered class I and class II loci at four-digit resolution. About five DR-DQ haplotypes were treated as single units for association and clustering because of strong linkage in the cohort.

The cohort consisted of some 670 healthy bone marrow donors. At the time of sampling, all cohort members were nominally healthy, though unrecorded immune exposures were likely present. The donor was CMV seronegative and belonged to the group of around 350 seronegative cohort members. A peripheral blood sample was collected from each donor, and TCR beta sequencing was performed on peripheral blood mononuclear cells. The Qiagen DNeasy Blood Extraction Kit was used to extract genomic DNA from the blood cell samples. What the authors observed across the whole study: At a false discovery rate of 0.05, a later analysis linked approximately 18,000 TCR beta sequences to specific HLA alleles. Because the 87-base-pair reads could not distinguish some IMGT-functional V segments, including TRBV6-2 and TRBV6-3, those segments were excluded. A later analysis reported that several top co-occurrence clusters appeared linked to parvovirus B19, influenza, CMV and Epstein-Barr virus. In this cohort, only TCR beta chains were sequenced, and detectable features were limited by the absence of alpha or paired-chain data. A further reported finding was that TCR beta sequences accurately predicted the HLA-A and HLA-B alleles for most subjects in the first cohort. Roughly uniform sequencing depth across donors was assumed in presence/absence analyses, although this assumption may not hold. HLA typing was unavailable for some donors at each locus, so association tests used only the typed subset. Three of the identified cytomegalovirus-associated TCR beta chains were confirmed in vitro to be specific for cytomegalovirus antigens. In a later analysis, most CMV-associated TCR beta chains were found to appear HLA-restricted, with HLA associations seemingly driven largely by CMV exposure. A later analysis found that TCR association rates varied across HLA loci, with DRB1 alleles showing the most associated TCRs and HLA-C alleles the fewest. In the study, around 160 TCR beta chains were listed as associated with cytomegalovirus. Most TCR sequences were seen in very few donors, while some public TCRs were found in many individuals. In an earlier analysis of approximately 590 of the donors, most TCR beta V segments appeared in productive rearrangements about 87% or about 30% of the time, broadly matching IMGT annotations. For the cohort, immune exposure information was limited to CMV serostatus. Assigning TCR associations to individual alleles was difficult when HLA alleles, especially DR and DQ, strongly co-occurred. Because counts were too low, about 15 rarely observed V segments, including chromosome 9 orphons, were left out of the earlier analysis of roughly 600 of the donors. A group of highly shared sequence variants was considered likely to be a technical artifact of the sequencing pipeline. In a later analysis, HLA-associated TCR beta chains showed more clonal expansion and lower generation probabilities than non-associated chains that were equally common. An association between a missense DCLRE1C variant and V-gene and J-gene trimming of TCR beta chains was found in a later genetic analysis and replicated in an independent cohort. According to the authors, the approach could potentially be generalized to other disease states and immunological phenotypes. The classifier was reported to diagnose cytomegalovirus status with high specificity and sensitivity in both the original and validation cohorts. Linkage disequilibrium might explain the correlated functional status among segregating V segments, but an unknown experimental factor could not be ruled out. A later genetic analysis reported fewer N-insertions in productive TCRs among donors in an Asian-associated ancestry cluster than the roughly 620-donor mean.

Regarding this clone: What antigen it recognizes has not been identified. No much larger clone exists at a distance of one base, and base qualities are not known.

V and J are trimmed by 3 bases and 6 bases, and the gene matches miss 7 bases of the junction. Measured from the cysteine to the phenylalanine, the CDR3 is 13 residues long. The sequence is cut down to CDR3 DNA, 39 bases in frame from base 1. Sequences SQVTM (CDR1) and ANQGSEA (CDR2) are obtained from the germline V gene. The method was the immunoSEQ multiplex PCR assay. For the multiplex PCR, a mixture combining 60 forward primers for TCR Vbeta segments and 13 reverse primers for TCR Jbeta segments was used. Amplification of the CDR3 region of rearranged TCR beta genes was performed with a multiplex PCR assay on genomic DNA. Amplified TCR beta libraries were sequenced as 87-base-pair reads on the Illumina HiSeq System. The paper's data handling went like this. Across the roughly 670 repertoires, a later analysis counted 80 million or so unique TCR beta chains, about 10 million of which were shared by at least two donors. To remove PCR and sequencing errors, raw reads were error-corrected and collapsed into unique sequences using a nearest-neighbor algorithm that merged closely related sequences. Alignment of CDR3 sequences to IMGT reference sequences was used to assign V, D and J gene segments. For a sequence to be retained, a match of at least six nucleotides was required to both a V gene segment and a J gene segment. A rearrangement counted as productive if the CDR3 had no stop codons and remained in frame with V and J, and every other rearrangement counted as non-productive. Following IMGT convention, CDR3 was defined as the stretch from the second conserved V-encoded cysteine to the conserved J-encoded phenylalanine. Sequences without an unambiguous match to a single V gene segment were excluded from the earlier analysis of a few hundred of the donors. An earlier analysis of 587 of the donors called V segments functional above 56.7% productive rearrangements and segregating when the between-donor standard deviation exceeded 5%. A statistical classification framework was developed to diagnose cytomegalovirus status using the catalog of TCR beta chain sequences. In a later analysis, TCR nucleotide sequences were compared against IMGT/GENE-DB human TR gene sequences so that V and J genes could be assigned. The TCRdist pipeline was used in a later analysis to assign CDR3 sequences and most-parsimonious VDJ recombination scenarios. In a later analysis, every TCR beta chain was defined by the combination of its CDR3 amino acid sequence and its V-gene family, and reads without a unique V-gene family were dropped. A later analysis removed 600 or so highly shared, low-generation-probability nucleotide sequences to deal with suspected cross-contamination and a sequencing artifact. A later analysis calculated a clonal expansion index for each public chain from normalized within-repertoire ranks of inferred template counts. Generation probabilities in a later analysis came from a VDJ recombination model fitted to out-of-frame rearrangements, and those results were checked against IGoR. Hypergeometric tests were used in a later analysis to score TCR-TCR, TCR-HLA and TCR-CMV co-occurrence, with a repertoire-size bias correction applied to the TCR pairs. False discovery rates were estimated in a later analysis by permuting HLA or CMV assignments 20 times. In a later analysis, co-occurring TCRs were grouped using DBSCAN, with TCRdist sequence similarity added in when clustering inside HLA-allele-positive subsets. Repertoires with fewer than 30,000 or more than 120,000 public chains were left out of co-occurrence clustering, as were five repertoires with anomalous nucleotide sharing. In its TCRdb copy, this immuneACCESS table keeps in-frame sequences only and misses some clones. Where compared with another copy, unresolved V genes explain less than half of these, and the others have no known cause. That table gives V, J and clone size, and the DNA gave D and trimming. The sample has more than 95,000 clones on record, 70% to 80% of them singletons. The ten biggest clones cover about 3% of the sample.

The V gene is TRBV29-1 and the J gene is TRBJ1-2; 7 of the junction bases match TRBD1. The sequence derives from a man aged 30-40 years in good health and CMV-seronegative. The specimen sequenced was PBMCs. For the CDR3, the sequence is CSVDRQGSDGYTF. In nucleotides, the sequence is TGCAGCGTTGATAGACAGGGCTCAGATGGCTACACCTTC.